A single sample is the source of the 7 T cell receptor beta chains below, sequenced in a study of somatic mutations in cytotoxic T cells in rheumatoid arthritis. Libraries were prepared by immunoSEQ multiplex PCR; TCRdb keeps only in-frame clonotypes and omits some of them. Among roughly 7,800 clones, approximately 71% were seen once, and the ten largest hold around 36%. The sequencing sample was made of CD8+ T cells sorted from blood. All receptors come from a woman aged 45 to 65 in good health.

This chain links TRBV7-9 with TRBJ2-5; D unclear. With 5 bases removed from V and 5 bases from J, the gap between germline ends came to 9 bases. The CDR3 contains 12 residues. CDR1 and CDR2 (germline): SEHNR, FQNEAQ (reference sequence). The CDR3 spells CASSLLRETQYF. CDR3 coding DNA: TGTGCCAGCAGCCTACTCCGGGAGACCCAGTACTTC.

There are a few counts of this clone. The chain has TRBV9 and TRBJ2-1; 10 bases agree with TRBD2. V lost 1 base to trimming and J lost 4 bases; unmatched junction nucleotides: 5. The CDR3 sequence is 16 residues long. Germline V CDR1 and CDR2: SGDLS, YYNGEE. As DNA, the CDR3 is TGTGCCAGCAGCGTAAGCCTAGCGGGGGCTTACAATGAGCAGTTCTTC. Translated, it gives CASSVSLAGAYNEQFF.

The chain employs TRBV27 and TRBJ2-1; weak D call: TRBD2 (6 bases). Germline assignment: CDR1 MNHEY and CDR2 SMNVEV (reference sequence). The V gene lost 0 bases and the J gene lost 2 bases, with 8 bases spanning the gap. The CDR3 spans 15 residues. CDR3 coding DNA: TGTGCCAGCAGTTTATCGGTAGCGGCCTACAATGAGCAGTTCTTC. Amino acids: CASSLSVAAYNEQFF.

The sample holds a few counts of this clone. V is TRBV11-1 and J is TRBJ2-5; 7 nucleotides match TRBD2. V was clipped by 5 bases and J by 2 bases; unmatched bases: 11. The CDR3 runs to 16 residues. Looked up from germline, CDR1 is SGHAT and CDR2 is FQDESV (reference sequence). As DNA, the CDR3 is TGTGCCAGCAGCCCTTTGATTGGACTAGAACAAGAGACCCAGTACTTC. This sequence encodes CASSPLIGLEQETQYF.

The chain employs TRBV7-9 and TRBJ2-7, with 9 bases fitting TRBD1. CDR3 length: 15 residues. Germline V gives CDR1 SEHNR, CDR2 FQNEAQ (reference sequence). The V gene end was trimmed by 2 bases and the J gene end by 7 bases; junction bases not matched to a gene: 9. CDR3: CASSLSTGGFKEQYF. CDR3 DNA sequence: TGTGCCAGCAGCTTATCGACAGGGGGTTTTAAAGAGCAGTACTTC. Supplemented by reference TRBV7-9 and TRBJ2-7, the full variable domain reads DTGVSQNPRHKITKRGQNVTFRCDPISEHNRLYWYRQTLGQGPEFLTYFQNEAQLEKSRLLSDRFSAERPKGSFSTLEIQRTEQGDSAMYLCASSLSTGGFKEQYFGPGTRLTVT.

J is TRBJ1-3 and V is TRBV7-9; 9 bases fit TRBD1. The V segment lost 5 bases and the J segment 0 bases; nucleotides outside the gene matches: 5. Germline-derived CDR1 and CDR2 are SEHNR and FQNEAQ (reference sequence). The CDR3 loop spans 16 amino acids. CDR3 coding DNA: TGTGCCAGCAGCCCGACAGGGGGTAGCTCTGGAAACACCATATATTTT. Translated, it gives CASSPTGGSSGNTIYF.

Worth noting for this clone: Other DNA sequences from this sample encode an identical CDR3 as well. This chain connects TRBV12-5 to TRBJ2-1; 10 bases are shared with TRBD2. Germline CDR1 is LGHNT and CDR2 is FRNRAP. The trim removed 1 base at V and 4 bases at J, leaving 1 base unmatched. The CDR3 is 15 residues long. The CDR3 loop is CASGLASGGYNEQFF. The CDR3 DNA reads TGTGCTAGTGGTTTGGCTAGCGGGGGTTACAATGAGCAGTTCTTC.